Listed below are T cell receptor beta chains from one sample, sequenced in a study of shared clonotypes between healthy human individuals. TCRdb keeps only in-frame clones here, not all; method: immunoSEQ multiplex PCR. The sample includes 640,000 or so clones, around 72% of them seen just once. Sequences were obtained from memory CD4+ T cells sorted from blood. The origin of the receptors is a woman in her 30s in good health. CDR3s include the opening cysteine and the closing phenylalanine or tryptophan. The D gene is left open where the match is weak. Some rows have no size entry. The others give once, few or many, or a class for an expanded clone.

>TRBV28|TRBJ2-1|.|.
CASDPPSGHGEQFF
TGTGCCAGCGACCCACCGTCGGGTCACGGGGAGCAGTTCTTC
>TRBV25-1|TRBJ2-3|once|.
CASSEWGGPRGSTDTQYF
TGTGCCAGCAGTGAATGGGGCGGCCCGCGCGGTAGCACAGATACGCAGTATTTT
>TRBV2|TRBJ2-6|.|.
CASGFQGSGANVLTF
TGTGCCAGCGGTTTTCAGGGATCTGGGGCCAACGTCCTGACTTTC
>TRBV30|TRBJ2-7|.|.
CAWGPQTYEQYF
TGTGCCTGGGGCCCCCAAACCTACGAGCAGTACTTC
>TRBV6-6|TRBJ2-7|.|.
CASSHPLQFGGGQYF
TGTGCCAGCAGCCACCCCCTTCAGTTTGGTGGTGGGCAGTACTTC
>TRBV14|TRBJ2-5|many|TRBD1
CASSGQGVTQYF
TGTGCCAGCAGCGGACAGGGGGTGACCCAGTACTTC
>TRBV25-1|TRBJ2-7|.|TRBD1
CASTSGQGSYEQYF
TGTGCCAGCACGTCGGGACAGGGTTCCTACGAGCAGTACTTC
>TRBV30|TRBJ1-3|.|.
CAGGVLRGQRQSSGNTIYF
TGTGCTGGTGGAGTACTGAGGGGCCAGCGACAGAGCTCTGGAAACACCATATATTTT
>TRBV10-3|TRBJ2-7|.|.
CAISEGDRVQYF
TGTGCCATCAGTGAGGGAGACAGAGTGCAGTACTTC
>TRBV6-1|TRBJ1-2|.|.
CASRTGWDYGYTF
TGTGCCAGCAGAACAGGGTGGGACTATGGCTACACCTTC
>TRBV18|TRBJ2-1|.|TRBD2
CASSPQLADNEQFF
TGTGCCAGCTCACCCCAACTAGCGGACAATGAGCAGTTCTTC
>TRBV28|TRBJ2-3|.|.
CASSLYLAPDTQYF
TGTGCCAGCAGTTTATACCTCGCCCCAGATACGCAGTATTTT
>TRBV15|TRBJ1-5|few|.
CATSVPGNQRNQPQHF
TGTGCCACCAGCGTACCTGGAAATCAGCGCAATCAGCCCCAGCATTTT
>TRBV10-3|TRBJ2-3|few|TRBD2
CAIRPGTSGTDTQYF
TGTGCCATCAGGCCGGGGACTAGCGGCACAGATACGCAGTATTTT
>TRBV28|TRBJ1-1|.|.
CASSAQLYTEAFF
TGTGCCAGCAGCGCACAGCTATACACTGAAGCTTTCTTT
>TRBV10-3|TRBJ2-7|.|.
CAISAATYEQYF
TGTGCCATCAGTGCCGCAACCTACGAGCAGTACTTC
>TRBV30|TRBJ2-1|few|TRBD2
CAWSETSEGFF
TGTGCCTGGAGTGAAACTAGCGAGGGGTTCTTC
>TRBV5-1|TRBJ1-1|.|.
CASSAGTRDTEAFF
TGCGCCAGCAGCGCCGGGACGAGGGACACTGAAGCTTTCTTT
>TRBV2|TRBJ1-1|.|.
CASSEADRGGGEAFF
TGTGCCAGCAGTGAAGCGGATCGTGGGGGAGGGGAAGCTTTCTTT
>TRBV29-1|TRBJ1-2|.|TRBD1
CSVTNRGQRNYGYTF
TGCAGCGTTACTAACCGGGGACAGCGGAACTATGGCTACACCTTC
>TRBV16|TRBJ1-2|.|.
CASSQKLYGYTF
TGTGCCAGCAGCCAAAAACTCTATGGCTACACCTTC
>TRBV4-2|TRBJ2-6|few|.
CASSQDRWGGRSSSGANVLTF
TGTGCCAGCAGCCAAGATCGGTGGGGTGGCAGATCCTCGTCTGGGGCCAACGTCCTGACTTTC
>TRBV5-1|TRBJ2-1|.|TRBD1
CASSLRDRGTNEQFF
TGCGCCAGCAGCTTGAGGGACAGGGGGACCAATGAGCAGTTCTTC
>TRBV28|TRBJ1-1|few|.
CASSLWARGSSLGAFF
TGTGCCAGCAGTTTATGGGCCCGTGGCAGTAGTCTGGGAGCTTTCTTT
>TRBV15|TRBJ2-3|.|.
CATSRDWPREDLSTDTQYF
TGTGCCACCAGCAGAGATTGGCCAAGAGAGGACCTCAGCACAGATACGCAGTATTTT
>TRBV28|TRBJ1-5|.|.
CASSLGQGSQPQHF
TGTGCCAGCAGTTTAGGCCAGGGGAGTCAGCCCCAGCATTTT
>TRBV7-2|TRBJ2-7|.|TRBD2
CASSLAGGPGYEQYF
TGTGCCAGCAGCTTAGCGGGAGGGCCGGGCTACGAGCAGTACTTC
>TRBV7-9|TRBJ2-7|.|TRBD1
CASSLWGQGYEQYF
TGTGCCAGCAGCTTATGGGGACAGGGCTACGAGCAGTACTTC
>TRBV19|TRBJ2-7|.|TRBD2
CASSPSGPYEQYF
TGTGCCAGTTCCCCTAGCGGACCGTACGAGCAGTACTTC
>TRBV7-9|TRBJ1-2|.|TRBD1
CASSRDSMNYGYTF
TGTGCCAGCAGCCGGGACAGCATGAACTATGGCTACACCTTC
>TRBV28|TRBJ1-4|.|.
CASTIQGGRGEKLFF
TGTGCCAGCACTATTCAGGGTGGTAGAGGTGAAAAACTGTTTTTT
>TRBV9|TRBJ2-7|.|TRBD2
CASSARLAGHEQYF
TGTGCCTCAAGCGCACGGCTAGCGGGCCACGAGCAGTACTTC
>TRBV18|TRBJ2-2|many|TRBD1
CASSPRQGIGELFF
TGTGCCAGCTCACCAAGACAGGGTATCGGGGAGCTGTTTTTT
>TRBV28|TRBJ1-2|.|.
CASRTPGNYGYTF
TGTGCCAGCAGAACGCCAGGGAACTATGGCTACACCTTC
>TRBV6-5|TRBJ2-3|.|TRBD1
CASSYSTGGFTDTQYF
TGTGCCAGCAGTTACTCCACAGGGGGCTTTACAGATACGCAGTATTTT
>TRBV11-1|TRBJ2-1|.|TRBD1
CASSSRDRYNEQFF
TGTGCCAGCAGCAGCCGGGACAGGTACAATGAGCAGTTCTTC
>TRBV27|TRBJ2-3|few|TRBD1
CASRELGQSTDTQYF
TGTGCCAGCAGAGAGTTGGGACAGAGCACAGATACGCAGTATTTT
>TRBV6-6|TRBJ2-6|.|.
CASGPGARSGANVLTF
TGTGCCAGCGGCCCTGGGGCCCGCTCTGGGGCCAACGTCCTGACTTTC
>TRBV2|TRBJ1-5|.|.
CASSETGKVWEPQHF
TGTGCCAGCAGCGAAACAGGGAAAGTATGGGAGCCCCAGCATTTT
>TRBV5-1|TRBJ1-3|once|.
CASSPAVFGNTIYF
TGCGCCAGCAGCCCCGCCGTATTCGGAAACACCATATATTTT
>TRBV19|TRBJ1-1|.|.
CASSTGRLATEAFF
TGTGCCAGTAGTACCGGACGCCTCGCCACTGAAGCTTTCTTT
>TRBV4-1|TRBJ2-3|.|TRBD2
CASGLAGPTDTQYF
TGCGCCAGCGGGCTAGCGGGGCCCACAGATACGCAGTATTTT
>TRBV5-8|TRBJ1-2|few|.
CASSFQEAHNYGYTF
TGTGCCAGCAGCTTTCAGGAGGCTCATAACTATGGCTACACCTTC
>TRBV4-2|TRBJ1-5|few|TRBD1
CASSQDGQGYQPQHF
TGTGCCAGCAGCCAGGATGGACAGGGCTATCAGCCCCAGCATTTT
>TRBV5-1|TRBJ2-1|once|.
CASSLAGIDEQFF
TGCGCCAGCAGCTTGGCCGGGATAGATGAGCAGTTCTTC
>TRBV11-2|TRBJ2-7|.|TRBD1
CASSSRLGQGGYEQYF
TGTGCCAGCAGCTCAAGGCTGGGACAGGGGGGCTACGAGCAGTACTTC
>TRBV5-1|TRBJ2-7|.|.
CASSLQAASYEQYF
TGCGCCAGCAGCCTACAGGCCGCCTCCTACGAGCAGTACTTC
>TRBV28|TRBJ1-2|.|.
CASSLPGERYGYTF
TGTGCCAGCAGTTTGCCGGGGGAGAGGTATGGCTACACCTTC
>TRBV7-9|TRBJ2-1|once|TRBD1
CASSLAAPGQGLYNEQFF
TGTGCCAGCAGCTTAGCGGCCCCGGGACAGGGATTATACAATGAGCAGTTCTTC
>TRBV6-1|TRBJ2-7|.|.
CASSEVYRGDYEQYF
TGTGCCAGCAGTGAAGTTTATCGCGGGGACTACGAGCAGTACTTC
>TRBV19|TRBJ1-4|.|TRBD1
CASRPSPGQGPTNEKLFF
TGTGCCAGTAGACCATCCCCGGGACAGGGGCCTACAAATGAAAAACTGTTTTTT
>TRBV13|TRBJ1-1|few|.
CASSEQGGQYPTEAFF
TGTGCCAGCAGTGAACAGGGTGGGCAGTACCCCACTGAAGCTTTCTTT
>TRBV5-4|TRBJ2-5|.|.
CASSQDLNQETQYF
TGTGCCAGCAGTCAGGACCTTAACCAAGAGACCCAGTACTTC
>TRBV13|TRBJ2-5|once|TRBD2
CASSLGRQGGPAQYF
TGTGCCAGCAGCTTAGGCCGTCAGGGAGGGCCGGCCCAGTACTTC
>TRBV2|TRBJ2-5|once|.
CASSEVLGGTQYF
TGTGCCAGCAGTGAAGTATTAGGGGGGACCCAGTACTTC
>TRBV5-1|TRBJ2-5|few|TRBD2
CASSPLAGGVETQYF
TGCGCCAGCAGCCCACTAGCGGGAGGGGTGGAGACCCAGTACTTC